These T cell receptor beta chains were read from a single sample in a study of T cells in Graves' hyperthyroidism and ophthalmopathy. TCRdb reanalysed the multiplex PCR reads using MiXCR and keeps one entry per CDR3 protein. The sample yields 300,000 to 450,000 distinct CDR3 sequences, over 15% seen once. The sequencing sample was made of blood. These TCRs come from a woman in her thirties or forties with Graves' ophthalmopathy. CDR3s leave out the opening cysteine and the closing phenylalanine or tryptophan. D genes are given only for firm matches.

d_call	v_call	j_call	cdr3_aa
TRBD1	TRBV19	TRBJ1-1	ASSIKTGGLTNTEAF
TRBD1	TRBV28	TRBJ1-2	ASSLRDRYGYT
NA	TRBV18	TRBJ2-7	ASSPPRAESYEQY
NA	TRBV12-5	TRBJ2-6	ASGFAGANVLT
NA	TRBV12-3/TRBV12-4	TRBJ1-1	ASSQGWMTEAF
NA	TRBV18	TRBJ2-4	ASSPQGRNIQY
NA	TRBV13	TRBJ2-7	ASSLGTSASYEQY
NA	TRBV6-5	TRBJ1-1	AGSYGRNTEAF
NA	TRBV12-3/TRBV12-4	TRBJ1-2	ASSLHQEGYT
TRBD2	TRBV11-2	TRBJ2-2	ASSQTSGRSNTGELF
NA	TRBV4-1	TRBJ1-1	ASTTGRLNTEAF
NA	TRBV20-1	TRBJ2-7	SARDVGAEHEQY
NA	TRBV30	TRBJ1-1	AWKFWADVNTEAF
NA	TRBV6-5	TRBJ1-1	ASSSGDQLNTEAF
NA	TRBV20-1	TRBJ1-5	SARVDNSNQPQH
NA	TRBV15	TRBJ2-7	ATSLNRNYEQY
TRBD1	TRBV7-8	TRBJ2-7	ASSSPDRGLREQY
TRBD2	TRBV20-1	TRBJ2-5	SARDPQASGSQETQY
NA	TRBV10-3	TRBJ1-1	AIRTKLSEAF
NA	TRBV12-3/TRBV12-4	TRBJ2-7	ASSFALGTYEQY
TRBD2	TRBV6-1	TRBJ2-1	ASSGLAGDHNEQF
NA	TRBV27	TRBJ2-2	ASSLGGRSTGELF
NA	TRBV6-1	TRBJ2-5	ATAHLAGLGQETQY
TRBD1	TRBV28	TRBJ1-5	ASSPNSGQGAAQH
TRBD2	TRBV24-1	TRBJ2-5	ATSVLGLAGVETQY
TRBD1	TRBV6-1	TRBJ1-5	ASRDGRGRNQPQH
TRBD1	TRBV28	TRBJ1-5	ASSPGQGGNQPQH
NA	TRBV27	TRBJ2-7	ASHDNRDGVFSEQY
TRBD2	TRBV6-2/TRBV6-3	TRBJ2-2	ASSYSGLAGGVTGELF